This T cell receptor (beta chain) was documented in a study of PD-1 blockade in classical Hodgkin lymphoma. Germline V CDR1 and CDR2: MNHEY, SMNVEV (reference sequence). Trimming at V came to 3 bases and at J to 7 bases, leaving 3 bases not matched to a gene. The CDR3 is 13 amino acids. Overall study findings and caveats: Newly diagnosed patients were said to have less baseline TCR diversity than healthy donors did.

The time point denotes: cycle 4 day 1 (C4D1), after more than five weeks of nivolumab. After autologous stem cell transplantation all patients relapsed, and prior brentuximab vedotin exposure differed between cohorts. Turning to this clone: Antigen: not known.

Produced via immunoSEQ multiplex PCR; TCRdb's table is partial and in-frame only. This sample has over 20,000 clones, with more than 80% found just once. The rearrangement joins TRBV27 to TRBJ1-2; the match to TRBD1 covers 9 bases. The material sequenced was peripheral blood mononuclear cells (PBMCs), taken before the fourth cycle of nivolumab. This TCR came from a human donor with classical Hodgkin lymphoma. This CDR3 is CASSFGTGFGYTF. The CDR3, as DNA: TGTGCCAGCAGTTTCGGGACAGGGTTTGGCTACACCTTC.